The rows below give T cell receptor beta chains drawn from one sample of a study of shared clonotypes between healthy human individuals. Profiling relied on immunoSEQ multiplex PCR, and the TCRdb table lists in-frame clones only, not all of them. The data hold around 500,000 clones, with more than 75% observed a single time. The sequenced sample consisted of PBMCs. These receptors originate from a woman aged 40 to 50 in good health. Some clones in this sample may be carry-over from other donors' samples. Each CDR3 is given with its conserved first and last residue. D genes are given only for firm matches. Some rows have no size entry. The others give once, few or many, or a class for an expanded clone.

length	V	J	size	D	CDR3	DNA
15	TRBV28	TRBJ1-5	.	.	CASSSSGVVNQPQHF	TGTGCCAGCAGTTCATCGGGGGTTGTCAATCAGCCCCAGCATTTT
14	TRBV18	TRBJ2-1	.	TRBD2	CASSPGLANNEQFF	TGTGCCAGCTCACCGGGACTAGCAAACAATGAGCAGTTCTTC
15	TRBV4-1	TRBJ2-7	.	.	CASSQAPGQGYEQYF	TGCGCCAGCAGCCAAGCTCCGGGACAAGGCTACGAGCAGTACTTC
14	TRBV5-1	TRBJ2-3	once	TRBD2	CASRTLAEVDTQYF	TGCGCCAGCAGAACACTAGCGGAGGTAGATACGCAGTATTTT
15	TRBV28	TRBJ1-1	once	.	CASSFGGRVRTEAFF	TGTGCCAGCAGTTTTGGGGGGCGAGTTCGGACTGAAGCTTTCTTT
14	TRBV28	TRBJ1-1	few	TRBD1	CASSSPGQGVEAFF	TGTGCCAGCAGTTCCCCGGGACAGGGCGTTGAAGCTTTCTTT
15	TRBV5-1	TRBJ1-3	many	.	CASSLALGQSNTIYF	TGCGCCAGCAGCTTGGCGTTGGGGCAGTCCAACACCATATATTTT
13	TRBV27	TRBJ1-3	.	.	CASSIRAGNTIYF	TGTGCCAGCAGTATACGGGCGGGAAACACCATATATTTT
14	TRBV5-4	TRBJ2-3	.	TRBD1	CASSPGQTTDTQYF	TGTGCCAGCAGTCCGGGACAGACCACAGATACGCAGTATTTT
14	TRBV7-6	TRBJ2-1	once	TRBD1	CASSLDRGNNEQFF	TGTGCCAGCAGCTTGGACAGGGGTAACAATGAGCAGTTCTTC
13	TRBV4-3	TRBJ2-4	.	.	CASSPSGGGGQYF	TGCGCCAGCAGCCCAAGTGGAGGGGGCGGGCAGTACTTC
15	TRBV7-2	TRBJ2-1	once	.	CASTRRALSYNEQFF	TGTGCCAGCACCCGGAGGGCCCTCTCCTACAATGAGCAGTTCTTC
13	TRBV28	TRBJ2-5	.	TRBD1	CASTGTAEETQYF	TGTGCCAGCACCGGGACAGCCGAAGAGACCCAGTACTTC
18	TRBV11-2	TRBJ2-6	.	.	CASSLRASMNSGANVLTF	TGTGCCAGCAGCTTACGGGCTAGCATGAACTCTGGGGCCAACGTCCTGACTTTC